The rows below give T cell receptor beta chains drawn from one sample of a study of cytomegalovirus exposure and HLA in healthy donors. Clones were sequenced by immunoSEQ multiplex PCR, and TCRdb holds only the in-frame ones, with some missing. Here the sample spans about 140,000 clones, roughly 79% being singletons. The sequencing input was PBMCs. These receptors were taken from a woman aged 60 to 75 in good health and CMV-seropositive. Each CDR3 is given with its conserved first and last residue. The order of the fields is D gene, V gene, clone size, J gene, CDR3 protein, CDR3 DNA. D genes are given only for firm matches. Where a row states a size, it is once, few, many or the class of an expanded clone; other rows omit it.

d_gene: TRBD1
v_gene: TRBV19
abundance: NA
j_gene: TRBJ2-2
CDR3aa: CASSPPGQGTGELFF
CDR3nt: TGTGCCAGTAGTCCTCCGGGACAGGGAACCGGGGAGCTGTTTTTT

d_gene: NA
v_gene: TRBV15
abundance: NA
j_gene: TRBJ1-1
CDR3aa: CATSKLQGNTEAFF
CDR3nt: TGTGCCACCAGCAAACTACAGGGGAACACTGAAGCTTTCTTT

d_gene: TRBD1
v_gene: TRBV7-2
abundance: NA
j_gene: TRBJ2-2
CDR3aa: CASVRDRANTGELFF
CDR3nt: TGTGCCAGCGTCCGGGACAGGGCGAACACCGGGGAGCTGTTTTTT

d_gene: NA
v_gene: TRBV10-3
abundance: NA
j_gene: TRBJ1-1
CDR3aa: CAISDPAVGRDTEAFF
CDR3nt: TGTGCCATCAGTGACCCCGCCGTTGGGAGGGACACTGAAGCTTTCTTT

d_gene: NA
v_gene: TRBV25-1
abundance: NA
j_gene: TRBJ1-1
CDR3aa: CASSGLTEAFF
CDR3nt: TGTGCCAGCAGTGGTCTGACTGAAGCTTTCTTT

d_gene: TRBD1
v_gene: TRBV7-2
abundance: once
j_gene: TRBJ2-5
CDR3aa: CASGQGETQYF
CDR3nt: TGTGCCAGTGGACAGGGTGAGACCCAGTACTTC

d_gene: NA
v_gene: TRBV11-3
abundance: NA
j_gene: TRBJ2-1
CDR3aa: CASSFGWSEQFF
CDR3nt: TGTGCCAGCAGCTTTGGGTGGAGTGAGCAGTTCTTC

d_gene: TRBD1
v_gene: TRBV28
abundance: NA
j_gene: TRBJ2-5
CDR3aa: CASSPGGPRGTQYF
CDR3nt: TGTGCCAGCAGTCCAGGGGGACCCCGGGGGACCCAGTACTTC

d_gene: NA
v_gene: TRBV6-6
abundance: NA
j_gene: TRBJ2-7
CDR3aa: CASSLLSYEQYF
CDR3nt: TGTGCCAGCTCTCTACTCTCCTACGAGCAGTACTTC

d_gene: NA
v_gene: TRBV4-1
abundance: NA
j_gene: TRBJ2-3
CDR3aa: CASSHPRGRGLTDTQYF
CDR3nt: TGCGCCAGCAGCCATCCTCGAGGGCGGGGACTCACAGATACGCAGTATTTT

d_gene: NA
v_gene: TRBV4-3
abundance: few
j_gene: TRBJ2-3
CDR3aa: CASSQGGGVKDTQYF
CDR3nt: TGCGCCAGCAGCCAAGGCGGAGGGGTCAAAGATACGCAGTATTTT

d_gene: NA
v_gene: TRBV15
abundance: NA
j_gene: TRBJ2-1
CDR3aa: CATSSSVGNEQFF
CDR3nt: TGTGCCACCAGCAGTAGCGTCGGGAATGAGCAGTTCTTC

d_gene: NA
v_gene: TRBV11-1
abundance: NA
j_gene: TRBJ2-7
CDR3aa: CASSLFVTTSSEQYF
CDR3nt: TGTGCCAGCAGCTTATTTGTGACTACATCGAGCGAGCAGTACTTC

d_gene: NA
v_gene: TRBV7-3
abundance: NA
j_gene: TRBJ1-5
CDR3aa: CASSLEVNQPQHF
CDR3nt: TGTGCCAGCAGCTTAGAGGTAAATCAGCCCCAGCATTTT

d_gene: TRBD2
v_gene: TRBV18
abundance: NA
j_gene: TRBJ2-1
CDR3aa: CASSPPGTSGFYNEQFF
CDR3nt: TGTGCCAGCTCACCACCCGGGACTAGCGGGTTCTACAATGAGCAGTTCTTC

d_gene: NA
v_gene: TRBV14
abundance: once
j_gene: TRBJ2-3
CDR3aa: CASSQGGVSRSTDTQYF
CDR3nt: TGTGCCAGCAGCCAAGGCGGGGTCAGCCGGAGCACAGATACGCAGTATTTT

d_gene: TRBD1
v_gene: TRBV5-1
abundance: NA
j_gene: TRBJ1-5
CDR3aa: CASSTDRDQPQHF
CDR3nt: TGCGCCAGCAGCACGGACAGGGATCAGCCCCAGCATTTT

d_gene: NA
v_gene: TRBV23-1
abundance: NA
j_gene: TRBJ2-7
CDR3aa: CASSQGLNPHRDNLPYEQYF
CDR3nt: TGCGCCAGCAGTCAGGGCTTAAACCCCCACAGGGACAACCTTCCCTACGAGCAGTACTTC

d_gene: TRBD2
v_gene: TRBV28
abundance: NA
j_gene: TRBJ2-7
CDR3aa: CASIPSGGYEQYF
CDR3nt: TGTGCCAGCATCCCTAGCGGAGGCTACGAGCAGTACTTC

d_gene: TRBD1
v_gene: TRBV4-1
abundance: NA
j_gene: TRBJ2-5
CDR3aa: CASSQEWPGQGSDQETQYF
CDR3nt: TGCGCCAGCAGCCAAGAATGGCCGGGACAGGGTTCGGACCAAGAGACCCAGTACTTC

d_gene: NA
v_gene: TRBV5-6
abundance: NA
j_gene: TRBJ2-1
CDR3aa: CASTLIGKRYNEQFF
CDR3nt: TGTGCCAGCACTTTAATCGGGAAAAGGTACAATGAGCAGTTCTTC

d_gene: TRBD2
v_gene: TRBV7-2
abundance: NA
j_gene: TRBJ2-5
CDR3aa: CASSLGLAGGGQYF
CDR3nt: TGTGCCAGCAGCTTAGGACTAGCGGGAGGAGGCCAGTACTTC

d_gene: TRBD2
v_gene: TRBV15
abundance: NA
j_gene: TRBJ2-7
CDR3aa: CATSSSPTSGSYEQYF
CDR3nt: TGTGCCACCAGCAGCAGCCCCACTAGCGGGAGTTACGAGCAGTACTTC

d_gene: TRBD2
v_gene: TRBV4-1
abundance: few
j_gene: TRBJ2-3
CDR3aa: CASSLKPAFSREVADTQYF
CDR3nt: TGCGCCAGCAGCCTAAAGCCCGCTTTTTCGCGGGAGGTTGCAGATACGCAGTATTTT

d_gene: NA
v_gene: TRBV5-6
abundance: NA
j_gene: TRBJ2-3
CDR3aa: CASSLWSPPQDTQYF
CDR3nt: TGTGCCAGCAGCTTGTGGAGCCCGCCCCAAGATACGCAGTATTTT

d_gene: NA
v_gene: TRBV7-2
abundance: NA
j_gene: TRBJ2-7
CDR3aa: CASSFTRSYEQYF
CDR3nt: TGTGCCAGCAGCTTCACTAGGTCCTACGAGCAGTACTTC

d_gene: NA
v_gene: TRBV7-5
abundance: NA
j_gene: TRBJ2-1
CDR3aa: CARSFAASGRVPSYNEQFF
CDR3nt: TGTGCCAGAAGCTTTGCGGCTAGCGGGCGCGTTCCCTCCTACAATGAGCAGTTCTTC

d_gene: NA
v_gene: TRBV6-1
abundance: once
j_gene: TRBJ1-4
CDR3aa: CASSESGGVWEKLFF
CDR3nt: TGTGCCAGCAGTGAATCGGGAGGGGTATGGGAAAAACTGTTTTTT

d_gene: NA
v_gene: TRBV30
abundance: few
j_gene: TRBJ2-7
CDR3aa: CAWSGGPAGEQYF
CDR3nt: TGTGCCTGGAGTGGGGGGCCCGCCGGAGAGCAGTACTTC

d_gene: NA
v_gene: TRBV7-9
abundance: few
j_gene: TRBJ1-4
CDR3aa: CASTPGGLVPKLFF
CDR3nt: TGTGCCAGCACCCCGGGGGGTTTGGTTCCGAAACTGTTTTTT

d_gene: NA
v_gene: TRBV7-3
abundance: few
j_gene: TRBJ1-4
CDR3aa: CASRSQEGSTNEKLFF
CDR3nt: TGTGCCAGCAGGTCCCAGGAAGGCTCCACTAATGAAAAACTGTTTTTT

d_gene: TRBD1
v_gene: TRBV28
abundance: NA
j_gene: TRBJ2-7
CDR3aa: CASDRDRGFEQYF
CDR3nt: TGTGCCAGCGACCGGGACAGGGGTTTCGAGCAGTACTTC

d_gene: NA
v_gene: TRBV6-5
abundance: NA
j_gene: TRBJ2-7
CDR3aa: CASSPAEGGPYEQYF
CDR3nt: TGTGCCAGCAGCCCCGCGGAGGGCGGCCCCTACGAGCAGTACTTC

d_gene: TRBD1
v_gene: TRBV6-1
abundance: NA
j_gene: TRBJ2-4
CDR3aa: CASSTGEAKNIQYF
CDR3nt: TGTGCCAGCAGTACAGGGGAGGCCAAAAACATTCAGTACTTC

d_gene: NA
v_gene: TRBV18
abundance: NA
j_gene: TRBJ2-5
CDR3aa: CASSPSLGGWETQYF
CDR3nt: TGTGCCAGCTCACCATCACTGGGGGGATGGGAGACCCAGTACTTC

d_gene: TRBD1
v_gene: TRBV28
abundance: NA
j_gene: TRBJ2-7
CDR3aa: CASSYTGATTHEQYF
CDR3nt: TGTGCCAGCAGTTATACAGGGGCGACGACGCACGAGCAGTACTTC

d_gene: TRBD2
v_gene: TRBV5-4
abundance: NA
j_gene: TRBJ2-2
CDR3aa: CASSSPPGLANTGELFF
CDR3nt: TGTGCCAGCAGCTCACCTCCGGGACTAGCGAACACCGGGGAGCTGTTTTTT

d_gene: TRBD2
v_gene: TRBV11-2
abundance: once
j_gene: TRBJ2-7
CDR3aa: CASSPLRAGGLSYEQYF
CDR3nt: TGTGCCAGCAGCCCCCTGAGGGCGGGAGGGCTCTCCTACGAGCAGTACTTC

d_gene: NA
v_gene: TRBV15
abundance: NA
j_gene: TRBJ2-7
CDR3aa: CATSRDLAGVEQYF
CDR3nt: TGTGCCACCAGCAGAGATTTGGCAGGGGTTGAGCAGTACTTC

d_gene: NA
v_gene: TRBV11-1
abundance: NA
j_gene: TRBJ2-5
CDR3aa: CASSQPGSQETQYF
CDR3nt: TGTGCCAGCAGCCAACCGGGGTCACAAGAGACCCAGTACTTC

d_gene: NA
v_gene: TRBV4-3
abundance: NA
j_gene: TRBJ2-7
CDR3aa: CASSQDFGQKVYEQYF
CDR3nt: TGCGCCAGCAGCCAAGATTTTGGACAAAAAGTCTACGAGCAGTACTTC

d_gene: NA
v_gene: TRBV9
abundance: NA
j_gene: TRBJ2-7
CDR3aa: CASQPTPSSYEQYF
CDR3nt: TGTGCCAGCCAACCTACCCCGTCCTCCTACGAGCAGTACTTC

d_gene: NA
v_gene: TRBV27
abundance: NA
j_gene: TRBJ2-5
CDR3aa: CASRPSGQETQYF
CDR3nt: TGTGCCAGCAGACCAAGCGGGCAAGAGACCCAGTACTTC

d_gene: NA
v_gene: TRBV19
abundance: NA
j_gene: TRBJ2-3
CDR3aa: CATRGLPNTQYF
CDR3nt: TGTGCCACTCGAGGCCTCCCGAATACGCAGTATTTT

d_gene: TRBD2
v_gene: TRBV29-1
abundance: NA
j_gene: TRBJ2-3
CDR3aa: CSVELSGTGTDTQYF
CDR3nt: TGCAGCGTTGAGCTGAGCGGGACGGGAACAGATACGCAGTATTTT